Detailed here is one T cell receptor (beta chain). Naive CD4+ cells had CD25+ Tregs removed. Semi-nested PCR with Nested Universal Primer A followed constant-region reverse priming of full-length variable regions. Each CDR3 protein is one row after TCRdb ran MiXCR on the 5' RACE reads. The data hold about 11,000 distinct CDR3 sequences, with 45% to 50% observed a single time. This CDR3 is built from 17 residues. V lost 5 bases, J lost 4 bases, and 16 bases stayed unmatched. Germline CDR1 reads SEHNR; CDR2 reads FQNEAQ (reference sequence). The chain uses TRBV7-9 and TRBJ2-5; the match to TRBD2 covers 7 bases. The TCR was taken from a female donor with breast cancer. Sequencing was carried out using tumor-infiltrating naive CD4+ T cells sorted from the breast tumor. Subset reported: naive CD4+ T cells, CD4+CD45RA+CD25-. CDR3 protein: CASSRRSGGRVTETQYF. CDR3 coding DNA: TGTGCCAGCAGCCGACGGTCGGGCGGGAGAGTTACAGAGACCCAGTACTTC.